A single sample is the source of the 8 T cell receptor beta chains below, sequenced in a study of OX40 agonist ivuxolimab in advanced cancers. Method: immunoSEQ multiplex PCR; TCRdb's copy keeps in-frame clones and lacks some. The sample has 99,000 or so clones; approximately 94% are singletons. Sequenced material: CD4+ or CD8+ T cells sorted from blood, taken in a trial of the OX40 agonist ivuxolimab. The source of these receptors is an adult with an advanced solid tumor such as melanoma, head and neck, liver or kidney cancer.

J is TRBJ1-1 and V is TRBV2, with 8 bases identical to TRBD1. Trimming cost V 0 bases and J 6 bases; bases outside gene matches: 9. The CDR3 is made up of 16 amino acids. The germline V gene encodes CDR1 SNHLY and CDR2 FYNNEI. The CDR3 loop is CASSEARGQVLSEAFF. DNA for the CDR3: TGTGCCAGCAGTGAAGCGAGGGGACAGGTATTGTCTGAAGCTTTCTTT.

The chain employs TRBV7-2 and TRBJ1-2; 7 bases agree with TRBD1. Trimming at V came to 3 bases and at J to 5 bases, leaving 12 bases not matched to a gene. The CDR3 extends over 16 amino acids. The germline V gene encodes CDR1 SGHTA and CDR2 FQGNSA. The CDR3 bases are TGTGCCAGCAGCTTCAGCCCCGGGACAGCCACATATGGCTACACCTTC. As protein: CASSFSPGTATYGYTF. The full variable domain, in which reference TRBV7-2 and TRBJ1-2 provide the parts outside the CDR3, is GAGVSQSPSNKVTEKGKDVELRCDPISGHTALYWYRQSLGQGLEFLIYFQGNSAPDKSGLPSDRFSAERTGGSVSTLTIQRTQQEDSAVYLCASSFSPGTATYGYTFGSGTRLTVV.

The chain couples TRBV19 to TRBJ2-3, with D perhaps matching TRBD1 (7 bases). The germline V gene has CDR1 LNHDA and CDR2 SQIVND (reference sequence). The CDR3 extends over 17 amino acids. V was cut by 2 bases and J by 4 bases, with 19 bases left in between. The CDR3 loop reads CASSIRDSRGVADTQYF. The DNA of the CDR3 is TGTGCCAGTAGTATAAGGGACAGCAGGGGGGTGGCAGATACGCAGTATTTT. Full variable domain (remainder filled in from reference TRBV19 and TRBJ2-3): DGGITQSPKYLFRKEGQNVTLSCEQNLNHDAMYWYRQDPGQGLRLIYYSQIVNDFQKGDIAEGYSVSREKKESFPLTVTSAQKNPTAFYLCASSIRDSRGVADTQYFGPGTRLTVL.

The chain has TRBV7-2 and TRBJ2-7; D gene unclear. CDR3 length: 16 residues. CDR1 SGHTA and CDR2 FQGNSA come from the germline V gene. The germline V and J ends were trimmed by 5 bases and 8 bases, with 25 bases remaining between them. The CDR3 DNA is TGTGCCAGCAGCCAAACGGTGGGCAGCTCATCCGTAAAGCAGTACTTC. Translated: CASSQTVGSSSVKQYF.

This clone was counted a single time. This chain uses TRBV7-2 with TRBJ1-2; D is ambiguous. Trimming cost V 4 bases and J 5 bases, with 14 bases left between them. The CDR3 has 14 amino acids. Germline V lookup: CDR1 SGHTA, CDR2 FQGNSA. In DNA, the CDR3 is TGTGCCAGCAGCTCCTCCTACTGGGCGTATGGCTACACCTTC. Encoded protein: CASSSSYWAYGYTF.

The chain joins TRBV18 to TRBJ2-1; D gene uncertain. Germline V gene data show CDR1 as KGHSH and CDR2 as LQKENI. The CDR3 covers 14 residues. V was clipped by 1 base and J by 8 bases, with 12 bases between them. The CDR3 coding sequence is TGTGCCAGCTCACCACGGACGGAGAACGATGAGCAGTTCTTC. Amino acid sequence: CASSPRTENDEQFF.

This rearrangement joins TRBV19 to TRBJ2-6; D might be TRBD2 (5 bases). The CDR3 has 18 amino acids. The ends were cut back, 0 bases at V and 0 bases at J, with 12 bases in the middle. Germline lookup yields CDR1 LNHDA and CDR2 SQIVND (reference sequence). The CDR3 loop is CASSIDGGGNSGANVLTF. CDR3 nucleotide sequence: TGTGCCAGTAGTATAGATGGCGGAGGAAACTCTGGGGCCAACGTCCTGACTTTC.

The chain carries TRBV7-9 and TRBJ1-2; maybe TRBD1 (5 bases). Trimming took 5 bases from V and 2 from J, leaving 15 bases between them. Germline loops: CDR1 SEHNR, CDR2 FQNEAQ (reference sequence). The CDR3 sequence is 15 residues long. This chain's CDR3 is CASSGGDGRNYGYTF. CDR3 nucleotides: TGTGCCAGCAGCGGAGGGGACGGTAGGAACTATGGCTACACCTTC.